This TCR beta chain was observed in a study of blood T cell repertoires in COVID-19. The CDR3 totals 12 residues. The V segment lost 5 bases and the J segment 8 bases; nucleotides outside the gene matches: 4. Germline CDR1 reads SGHVS; CDR2 reads FNYEAQ. Assay: immunoSEQ multiplex PCR; the TCRdb copy retains only in-frame clones and omits some. The sample yields approximately 250,000 clones, 75% to 85% seen once. This TCR was sampled from a human donor in a cohort sampled during active COVID-19. Sequencing was performed on peripheral blood. The chain links TRBV7-6 to TRBJ1-1, with 8 bases fitting TRBD1. In DNA, the CDR3 is TGTGCCAGCAGCCTATGGGACAGGGAAGCTTTCTTT. Translation: CASSLWDREAFF.